This T cell receptor beta chain was sequenced in a study of T cell responses to AZD1222 COVID-19 vaccine. Assay: immunoSEQ multiplex PCR; the TCRdb copy retains only in-frame clones and omits some. The sample holds about 74,000 clones, approximately 89% seen once. This CDR3 contains 15 residues. Deletions cut 3 bases from V and 4 bases from J, with 12 bases between. Germline V lookup: CDR1 SGHVS, CDR2 FNYEAQ. Sequenced here: peripheral blood, sampled 28 days after the second AZD1222 dose. The sequence was collected from an adult who received the AZD1222 COVID-19 vaccine. The chain has TRBV7-6 and TRBJ1-4; TRBD1 is a possible D gene (6 bases). CDR3 sequence (DNA): TGTGCCAGCAGCTTCAACGGACAGATTAATGAAAAACTGTTTTTT. It translates to CASSFNGQINEKLFF.